Listed below are T cell receptor beta chains from one sample, sequenced in a study of beta chain features in type 1 diabetes. TCRdb's table, derived via immunoSEQ multiplex PCR, lists solely in-frame clones and lacks some. The repertoire has more than 350,000 clones, approximately 10% of them found once; the top ten carry over 0.035%. Sequencing used naive CD4+ T cells from blood. The receptors stem from a woman aged 18-35 years in good health. CDR3s include the opening cysteine and the closing phenylalanine or tryptophan. The D gene is left open where the match is weak. Expanded clones are given a class, and other clones once, few, many or no size at all.

V gene	J gene	clone size	D gene	CDR3 protein	CDR3 DNA
TRBV7-3	TRBJ2-2	NA	TRBD1	CASSSLDRVNTGELFF	TGTGCCAGCAGCTCCCTGGACAGGGTGAACACCGGGGAGCTGTTTTTT
TRBV19	TRBJ1-2	NA	TRBD1	CASTVGQTFYGYTF	TGTGCCAGTACAGTGGGACAGACTTTCTATGGCTACACCTTC
TRBV19	TRBJ2-3	few	NA	CASSATQGGTQYF	TGTGCCAGTAGTGCAACACAGGGCGGTACGCAGTATTTT
TRBV28	TRBJ1-5	NA	NA	CASRHGGETKRPQHF	TGTGCCAGCAGGCACGGGGGGGAGACTAAGCGGCCCCAGCATTTT
TRBV11-3	TRBJ2-2	NA	TRBD2	CASSLTREGQELFF	TGTGCCAGCAGCTTAACCCGGGAGGGCCAGGAGCTGTTTTTT
TRBV13	TRBJ2-7	NA	NA	CASSLDRSASYEQYF	TGTGCCAGCAGCCTCGACAGGAGTGCGTCCTACGAGCAGTACTTC
TRBV20-1	TRBJ1-5	few	NA	CSVTPLLTQHF	TGCAGTGTTACACCCCTCTTAACCCAGCATTTT
TRBV11-2	TRBJ2-5	few	TRBD1	CASSILRTGGGETQYF	TGTGCCAGCAGCATCCTTCGGACAGGGGGCGGGGAGACCCAGTACTTC
TRBV4-2	TRBJ2-2	few	NA	CASSQGAVGTGSTGELFF	TGTGCCAGCAGCCAAGGGGCCGTGGGGACCGGAAGCACCGGGGAGCTGTTTTTT
TRBV19	TRBJ2-6	NA	NA	CASRPTEGKVSGANVLTF	TGTGCCAGTAGACCCACAGAAGGCAAGGTTTCTGGGGCCAACGTCCTGACTTTC
TRBV7-9	TRBJ2-5	few	NA	CASSPAGGETQYF	TGTGCCAGCAGCCCCGCTGGGGGAGAGACCCAGTACTTC
TRBV6-6	TRBJ2-1	few	TRBD2	CASSVRLAGVVNEQFF	TGTGCCAGCAGTGTGCGACTAGCGGGAGTTGTGAATGAGCAGTTCTTC
TRBV7-2	TRBJ1-1	NA	NA	CASSTQGLEAFF	TGTGCCAGCAGCACACAGGGCCTTGAAGCTTTCTTT
TRBV4-3	TRBJ1-5	NA	NA	CASSQDVRQPQHF	TGCGCCAGCAGCCAAGATGTCCGTCAGCCCCAGCATTTT
TRBV7-2	TRBJ2-7	NA	TRBD2	CASSFGLAGLYEQYF	TGTGCCAGCAGCTTTGGACTAGCGGGCCTATACGAGCAGTACTTC
TRBV14	TRBJ2-5	NA	NA	CASSQHQETQYF	TGTGCCAGCAGCCAACACCAAGAGACCCAGTACTTC
TRBV29-1	TRBJ2-1	few	NA	CSVEVAAYNEQFF	TGCAGCGTTGAAGTAGCGGCTTACAATGAGCAGTTCTTC
TRBV15	TRBJ2-2	few	TRBD1	CATSFRTGGFTGELFF	TGTGCCACCAGCTTCCGTACAGGGGGCTTCACCGGGGAGCTGTTTTTT
TRBV2	TRBJ1-5	few	NA	CASSEARGPAQHF	TGTGCCAGCAGTGAAGCGCGGGGCCCGGCCCAGCATTTT
TRBV5-1	TRBJ1-2	NA	NA	CASSPWPLGGDGYTF	TGCGCCAGCAGCCCGTGGCCCCTCGGAGGGGATGGCTACACCTTC
TRBV7-6	TRBJ2-2	NA	TRBD1	CASSFRGHTGELFF	TGTGCCAGCAGCTTCAGGGGGCACACCGGGGAGCTGTTTTTT
TRBV2	TRBJ1-1	NA	NA	CASSEQVQAFF	TGTGCCAGCAGTGAGCAGGTACAAGCTTTCTTT